The rows below give T cell receptor beta chains drawn from one sample of a study of response to subunit inactivated influenza vaccine. MiXCR, run by TCRdb on the RT-PCR reads, gives a single entry per CDR3 protein. The sample lists 700,000 to 800,000 distinct CDR3 sequences; less than 20% were seen once. The source material was PBMCs from blood, sampled 5 to 6 days after vaccination. These receptor sequences come from a man aged 45 to 65 who received an inactivated influenza vaccine. Each CDR3 is given with its conserved first and last residue. The D gene is left open where the match is weak. Size tells how often a clone was seen (once, few, many) or the class of an expanded clone, and some rows leave it out.

j_gene,d_gene,abundance,v_gene,CDR3aa,CDR3nt
TRBJ1-4,NA,NA,TRBV4-2,CASSRGGLANEKLFF,TGTGCCAGCAGCCGGGGGGGGCTGGCTAATGAAAAACTGTTTTTT
TRBJ2-2,TRBD2,few,TRBV7-6,CASSPRSLAGGELFF,TGTGCCAGCAGCCCGCGGTCGCTAGCGGGAGGGGAGCTGTTTTTT
TRBJ2-1,TRBD2,NA,TRBV20-1,CSASTGTRTYNEQFF,TGCAGTGCTAGCACCGGGACTAGGACCTACAATGAGCAGTTCTTC
TRBJ1-1,TRBD1,few,TRBV7-9,CASSGGQGRTEAFF,TGTGCCAGCAGCGGGGGACAGGGTCGCACTGAAGCTTTCTTT
TRBJ1-2,TRBD1,few,TRBV11-1,CASSLGYSGTGTNYGYTF,TGTGCCAGCAGCTTAGGATATTCTGGGACAGGGACCAACTATGGCTACACCTTC
TRBJ2-2,NA,few,TRBV12-3/TRBV12-4,CASSLRGGLITGELFF,TGTGCCAGCAGTTTAAGAGGGGGACTGATCACCGGGGAGCTGTTTTTT
TRBJ2-5,NA,NA,TRBV6-1,CASSRWDIQGETQYF,TGTGCCAGCAGCAGGTGGGACATTCAAGGAGAGACCCAGTACTTC
TRBJ2-1,NA,NA,TRBV5-1,CASSLERAYNEQFF,TGCGCCAGCAGCTTGGAGAGAGCCTACAATGAGCAGTTCTTC
TRBJ2-5,NA,NA,TRBV18,CASSPEVRGETQYF,TGTGCCAGCTCACCAGAGGTCCGAGGGGAGACCCAGTACTTC
TRBJ2-7,NA,NA,TRBV5-4,CASSLAVDGEQYF,TGTGCCAGCAGCTTGGCCGTGGACGGCGAGCAGTACTTC
TRBJ2-7,NA,few,TRBV4-3,CASSQDGTGTYLDIAEQYF,TGCGCCAGCAGCCAAGATGGTACGGGGACCTATCTTGATATAGCCGAGCAGTACTTC
TRBJ1-2,NA,few,TRBV7-9,CASRILTGQPNYGYTF,TGTGCCAGCAGGATCTTAACCGGACAGCCAAACTATGGCTACACCTTC
TRBJ2-5,NA,NA,TRBV3-1,CASREGGLQETQYF,TGTGCCAGCAGAGAAGGGGGTCTCCAAGAGACCCAGTACTTC
TRBJ1-5,TRBD1,few,TRBV12-3/TRBV12-4,CASRPGTGNQPQHF,TGTGCCAGCAGACCGGGGACAGGGAATCAGCCCCAGCATTTT
TRBJ1-2,NA,many,TRBV7-9,CASSSVDAEAYGYTF,TGTGCCAGCAGCTCCGTCGATGCGGAGGCTTATGGCTACACCTTC
TRBJ1-2,NA,NA,TRBV14,CASSQNRENYGYTF,TGTGCCAGCAGCCAAAACAGGGAGAACTATGGCTACACCTTC
TRBJ2-7,TRBD1,few,TRBV6-4,CASSDNLRTGGMSSYEQYF,TGTGCCAGCAGTGACAACCTCAGGACAGGGGGGATGAGCTCCTACGAGCAGTACTTC